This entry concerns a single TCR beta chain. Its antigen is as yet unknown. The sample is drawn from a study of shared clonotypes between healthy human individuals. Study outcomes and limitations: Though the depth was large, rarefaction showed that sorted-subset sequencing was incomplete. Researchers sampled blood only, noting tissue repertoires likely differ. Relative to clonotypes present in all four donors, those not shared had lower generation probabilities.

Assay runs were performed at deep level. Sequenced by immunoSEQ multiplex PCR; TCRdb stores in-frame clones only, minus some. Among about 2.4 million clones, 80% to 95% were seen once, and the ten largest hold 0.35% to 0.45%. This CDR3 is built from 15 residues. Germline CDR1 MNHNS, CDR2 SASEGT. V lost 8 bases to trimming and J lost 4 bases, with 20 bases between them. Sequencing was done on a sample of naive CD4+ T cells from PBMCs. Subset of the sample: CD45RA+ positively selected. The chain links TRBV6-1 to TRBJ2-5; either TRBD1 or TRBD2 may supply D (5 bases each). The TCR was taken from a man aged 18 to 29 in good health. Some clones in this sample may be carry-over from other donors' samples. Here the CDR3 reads CASGTPRGVGETQYF. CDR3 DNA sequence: TGTGCCAGCGGGACCCCTAGAGGGGTAGGAGAGACCCAGTACTTC.